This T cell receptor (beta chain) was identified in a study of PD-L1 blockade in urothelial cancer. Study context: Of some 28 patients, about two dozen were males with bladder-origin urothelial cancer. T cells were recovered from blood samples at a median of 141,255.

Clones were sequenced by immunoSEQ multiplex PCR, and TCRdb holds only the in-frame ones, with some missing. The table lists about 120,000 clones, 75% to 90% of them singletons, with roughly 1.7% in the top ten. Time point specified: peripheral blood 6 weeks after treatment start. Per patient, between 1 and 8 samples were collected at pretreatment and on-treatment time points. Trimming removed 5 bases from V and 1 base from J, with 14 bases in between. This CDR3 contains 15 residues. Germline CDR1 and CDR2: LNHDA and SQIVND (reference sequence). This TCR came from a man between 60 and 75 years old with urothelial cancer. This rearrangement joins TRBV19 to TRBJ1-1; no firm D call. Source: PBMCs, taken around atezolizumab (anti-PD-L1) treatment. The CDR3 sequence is CASSARSFPNTEAFF. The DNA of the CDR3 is TGTGCCAGTAGTGCCCGGTCCTTCCCGAACACTGAAGCTTTCTTT. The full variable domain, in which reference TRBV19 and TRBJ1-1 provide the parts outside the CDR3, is DGGITQSPKYLFRKEGQNVTLSCEQNLNHDAMYWYRQDPGQGLRLIYYSQIVNDFQKGDIAEGYSVSREKKESFPLTVTSAQKNPTAFYLCASSARSFPNTEAFFGQGTRLTVV.